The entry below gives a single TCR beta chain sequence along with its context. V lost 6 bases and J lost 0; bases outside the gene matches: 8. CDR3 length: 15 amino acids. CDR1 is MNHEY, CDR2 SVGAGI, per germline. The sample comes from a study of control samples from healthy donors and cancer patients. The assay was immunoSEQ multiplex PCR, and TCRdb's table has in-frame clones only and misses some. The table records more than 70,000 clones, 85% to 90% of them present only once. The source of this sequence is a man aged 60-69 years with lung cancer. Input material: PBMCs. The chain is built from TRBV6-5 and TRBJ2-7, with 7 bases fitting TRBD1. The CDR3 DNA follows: TGTGCCAGCAGACTTTACCGGGACAGCTCCTACGAGCAGTACTTC. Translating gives CASRLYRDSSYEQYF.